The clone carrying this T cell receptor beta chain was seen ten or more times. Its antigen is unidentified. Germline V gene data show CDR1 as SQVTM and CDR2 as ANQGSEA. J was trimmed by 3 bases and V by 6 bases; bases with no gene match: 6. The CDR3 spans 15 residues. TCRdb keeps only in-frame clones here, not all; method: immunoSEQ multiplex PCR. The sample shows over 35,000 clones, none of them appearing just once. This sample is drawn from a study of T cells after posttransplantation cyclophosphamide. Study outcomes and limitations: Recipient CMV seropositivity and CMV reactivation strongly tracked TRB clonality.

This chain uses TRBV29-1 with TRBJ2-2, with TRBD2 identical over 11 bases. The TCR originated in a man aged 35 to 55 in good health, CMV-negative, and a related stem cell transplant donor. The source material was PBMCs. The CDR3 DNA sequence: TGCAGCGTCACCGGGACTAGCGGTGACACCGGGGAGCTGTTTTTT. Translated, it gives CSVTGTSGDTGELFF.